This T cell receptor beta chain was recovered during a study of T cells in Graves' hyperthyroidism and ophthalmopathy. Overall study results and limits: The majority of expanded thyroid clonotypes above 0.001 also appeared in blood. Before onset, by a median of approximately 6.2 months, the model predicted ophthalmopathy.

Using RNA transcripts as the source, TCR beta CDR3 regions were amplified. Carried out on the TCR CDR3, a first-round RT-PCR used the HTBI primer set. TCRdb called the multiplex PCR reads again in MiXCR, with one record for every CDR3 protein. Of 400,000 or so distinct CDR3 sequences listed, roughly 15% are singletons. This clonotype has a count of ten or more. Its antigen is as yet unknown. The receptor was isolated from a woman aged 55-69 years with Graves' ophthalmopathy. Sequenced material: blood.

DNA of the CDR3: TGTGCCAGTCCAGGGGGCCTTCAAGAGACCCAGTACTTC. Translation: CASPGGLQETQYF. The V and J genes are TRBV28 and TRBJ2-5, with 8 bases that match TRBD1. Per the germline V gene, CDR1 is MDHEN and CDR2 is SYDVKM. Losses at the gene ends were 9 bases for V and 2 bases for J; bases not matched to a gene: 5. The CDR3 totals 13 residues.